This T cell receptor beta chain originates from a study of T-cell memory formation after mild COVID-19. Study-wide background: TCR clustering was largely donor specific.

This clonotype was counted between two and nine times. Its antigen remains unidentified. Germline CDR1 reads LGHNA; CDR2 reads YSLEER. Trimming removed 4 bases from V and 4 bases from J, with 13 bases in between. The CDR3 consists of 14 residues. TCRdb recomputed calls from the 5' RACE reads with MiXCR, one row per CDR3 protein. The sample holds hundreds of thousands of distinct CDR3 sequences; 16% are singletons and the top ten take approximately 3.4%. Study observations and caveats: Later expanders leaned toward CD4+, whereas clones contracting from day 15 to 85 were balanced CD4/CD8. The authors did not confirm SARS-CoV-2 specificity of second-wave clones peaking day 37.

The rearrangement links TRBV4-3 to TRBJ1-2, with a possible D match to TRBD1 (5 bases). The clonotype originates from a young man who had mild COVID-19 (a few samples of this study predate the infection). Cell type and time point are not known. Material: PBMCs or a T cell subset sorted from them (not recorded which). CDR3 loop: CASSLETVGYGYTF. In DNA form, the CDR3 reads TGCGCCAGCAGCCTTGAGACAGTCGGCTATGGCTACACCTTC.